The clone carrying this T cell receptor (beta chain) was observed many times. Its specificity is unknown. PCR was performed a second time for roughly 7 to 11 cycles using a sample-barcoded 5' primer and a J-beta primer mix. Each CDR3 protein is one row after TCRdb ran MiXCR on the 5' RACE reads. The profile shows hundreds of thousands of distinct CDR3 sequences, 20% to 25% of them singletons. Germline V gene lookup returns CDR1 SGHAT and CDR2 FQNNGV. The V end was cut by 2 bases, the J end by 4 bases, with 5 bases between. The CDR3 runs 12 residues. This specimen comes from a study of blood T cells in healthy people across ages. Study-wide findings and caveats: Long-lived donors carried more naive CD4+ cells and greater diversity than aged donors.

The chain joins TRBV11-2 to TRBJ1-1; D is undetermined. The receptor's source is a man in his 70s in good health. Sequenced input: blood. CDR3 region: CASSLQATEAFF. The CDR3 nucleotides are TGTGCCAGCAGCTTACAAGCCACTGAAGCTTTCTTT.